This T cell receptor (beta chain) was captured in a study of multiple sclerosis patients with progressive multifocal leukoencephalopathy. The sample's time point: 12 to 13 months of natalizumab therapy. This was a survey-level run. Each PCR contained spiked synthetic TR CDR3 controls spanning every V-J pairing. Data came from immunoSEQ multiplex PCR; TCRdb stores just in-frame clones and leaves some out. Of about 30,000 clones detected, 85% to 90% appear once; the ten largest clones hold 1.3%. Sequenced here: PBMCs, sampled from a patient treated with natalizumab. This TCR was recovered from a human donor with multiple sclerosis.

DNA of the CDR3: TGTGCCAGCAGCGTAGAGGGACTAGTCGAAGATACGCAGTATTTT. Encoded protein: CASSVEGLVEDTQYF. The chain carries TRBV9 and TRBJ2-3, with 8 bases fitting TRBD2. V lost 0 bases, J lost 5 bases, and 5 bases stayed unmatched. This CDR3 comprises 15 residues. CDR1 SGDLS and CDR2 YYNGEE come from the germline V gene.